What follows are 31 T cell receptor beta chains derived from one specimen sequenced in a study of tumor and adjacent non-tumor tissue in lung cancer. The library came from three nested PCR rounds adapted from ARM-PCR protocols. TCRdb analysed the multiplex PCR reads with MiXCR anew, one entry per CDR3 protein. The sample lists just over 200,000 distinct CDR3 sequences; 71% were seen once. The template was RNA from unsorted bulk tissue. The sequenced sample was lung tumor tissue. The receptor set was obtained from a man aged 55 to 70 with non-small cell lung cancer.

This clonotype came up once. The chain has TRBV6-5 and TRBJ2-6, with 7 positions matching TRBD1. This CDR3 spans 14 amino acids. In germline, CDR1 is MNHEY, CDR2 SVGAGI. Here the CDR3 reads CVSTDRDRANVLTF. The CDR3, as DNA: TGTGTCAGTACAGACAGGGATCGGGCCAACGTCCTGACTTTC.

About this clonotype: Just one base apart from a much larger clone, this may be a read error. V is TRBV5-1 and J is TRBJ2-7, with a possible D match to TRBD2 (5 bases). The CDR3 runs to 18 residues. CDR1 and CDR2 (germline): SGHRS, YFSETQ. With 7 bases removed from V and 3 bases from J, the gap between germline ends came to 29 bases. The CDR3 loop reads CASRPQRLVGVFVYEQYF. As DNA, the CDR3 is TGCGCCAGCCGCCCACAGAGGCTCGTGGGAGTATTCGTCTACGAGCAGTACTTC.

The chain recombines TRBV2 with TRBJ2-7; D might be TRBD2 (6 bases). CDR3 size: 14 residues. The germline gives CDR1 SNHLY, CDR2 FYNNEI. V shed 3 bases and J shed 3 bases, with 12 bases lying between them. CDR3 in amino acids: CASSDTGTFYEQYF. In DNA, the CDR3 is TGTGCCAGCAGTGATACCGGGACTTTCTACGAGCAGTACTTC.

This rearrangement joins TRBV7-9 to TRBJ2-7; D is ambiguous. V gave up 0 bases and J gave up 2 bases, with 2 bases separating them. This CDR3 is built from 12 residues. Per the germline V gene, CDR1 is SEHNR and CDR2 is FQNEAQ (reference sequence). The CDR3 reads CASSLAAYEQYF. The DNA of the CDR3 is TGTGCCAGCAGCTTAGCTGCCTACGAGCAGTACTTC. The entire variable domain, with the rest obtained from reference TRBV7-9 and TRBJ2-7, is as follows: DTGVSQNPRHKITKRGQNVTFRCDPISEHNRLYWYRQTLGQGPEFLTYFQNEAQLEKSRLLSDRFSAERPKGSFSTLEIQRTEQGDSAMYLCASSLAAYEQYFGPGTRLTVT.

With regard to this clonotype: This CDR3 fails to terminate in the conserved phenylalanine or tryptophan, so it likely reflects a read error. The DNA is left out, because the CDR3 cannot be placed on it with certainty; the CDR3 is given as TCRdb lists it. This chain uses TRBV11-1 with TRBJ2-1; the table's D call TRBD2 went unverified against the DNA. The CDR3 adds up to 17 amino acids, both ends counted. CDR1 is SGHAT and CDR2 is FQDESV in the germline V gene (reference sequence). CDR3 amino acids: CASSESYSGGAYNEQFL.

This rearrangement joins TRBV4-2 to TRBJ2-1; D remains ambiguous. V lost 6 bases, J lost 7 bases, and 16 bases lay in between. CDR3 length equals 14 residues. Germline CDR1 is LGHNA and CDR2 is YNFKEQ. For the CDR3, the DNA is TGTGCCAGCAGTCTGACCGATATGTCTAATGAGCAGTTCTTC. Translating gives CASSLTDMSNEQFF.

Details on this clonotype: The missing conserved phenylalanine or tryptophan at the end of this CDR3 makes a read error likely. The chain uses TRBV4-3 and TRBJ2-6; D is ambiguous. V lost 5 bases and J lost 2, with 10 bases in between. The germline gives CDR1 LGHNA, CDR2 YSLEER. CDR3 length equals 15 residues. Here the CDR3 reads CASSVRPAGANVLTL. In DNA, the CDR3 is TGCGCCAGCAGCGTCCGCCCGGCTGGGGCCAACGTCCTGACTTTG.

The chain combines TRBV6-5 with TRBJ2-1; D is unresolved. CDR3 length: 17 amino acids. V was clipped by 0 bases and J by 5 bases, with 17 bases between them. CDR1 is MNHEY, CDR2 SVGAGI, per germline. CDR3 region: CASSYSILRSHNNEQFF. CDR3 nucleotides: TGTGCCAGCAGTTACTCGATCCTGAGGAGCCATAACAATGAGCAGTTCTTC.

As to this clonotype: Because it lacks the conserved phenylalanine or tryptophan at the end, this CDR3 is likely a read error. The rearrangement links TRBV6-1 to TRBJ2-7; D possibly corresponds to TRBD2 (5 bases). This CDR3 region has 14 residues. Germline CDR1 and CDR2: MNHNS and SASEGT. The CDR3 DNA reads as TGTGCCAGTAGTGAAGCGCGTCGGGGAGCCGAGCAGTACTTG. This gives the protein CASSEARRGAEQYL.

This chain's CDR3 is CASISSQPSSYEQYF. The CDR3 DNA reads TGTGCCAGCATTTCCAGTCAGCCGAGCTCCTACGAGCAGTACTTC. V usage is TRBV6-1 and J usage is TRBJ2-7; no definite D call. The CDR3 extends over 15 amino acids. CDR1 is MNHNS, CDR2 SASEGT, per germline. V was clipped by 7 bases and J by 0 bases, with 16 bases between them.

This clonotype showed up just a few times. The J gene is TRBJ2-1, the V gene TRBV6-2 or TRBV6-3, with 11 bases matching TRBD2. The germline gives CDR1 MNHEY, CDR2 SVGEGT. The CDR3 is 15 amino acids. Trimming removed 7 bases from V and 7 bases from J; junction bases left unmatched: 9. The CDR3 nucleotides are TGTGCCAGCACCCCGGGACTAGCGGAGACAAATGAGCAGTTCTTC. Protein product: CASTPGLAETNEQFF.

For this clonotype: At one end the junction does not follow the germline gene, possibly because of a read error. The chain recombines TRBV20-1 with TRBJ1-1, with D unclear. Germline V gives CDR1 DFQATT, CDR2 SNEGSKA (reference sequence). CDR3 size: 13 residues. The CDR3 coding sequence is TGCAATGCTAGAGATGGGATGAACACTGAGGCTTTCTTT. The encoded protein is CNARDGMNTEAFF.

Points on this clonotype: The junction departs from the called germline gene at one end, perhaps through a read error. V usage is TRBV29-1 and J usage is TRBJ1-1; D is possibly TRBD1 (6 bases). Germline-derived CDR1 and CDR2 are SQVTM and ANQGSEA. This CDR3 is built from 11 residues. CDR3 DNA sequence: TGCAGCATTGACTACAGGGTGGTCGCTTTCTTT. This encodes CSIDYRVVAFF.

In the case of this clonotype: Here the CDR3 omits its conserved ending phenylalanine or tryptophan, so a read error is the likely source. It is unclear where the CDR3 begins or ends on the DNA, so no DNA is shown, and the CDR3 is as TCRdb lists it. V is TRBV11-3 and J is TRBJ2-6; the D call TRBD1 from the table was never checked on the DNA. The CDR3 extends over 17 residues, inclusive of both ends. Germline V gene data show CDR1 as SGHNT and CDR2 as YENEEA. CDR3 sequence reads: CASSLVGQVSGANVLNI.

In the case of this clonotype: A read error may be the cause here, since a much bigger clone is one base away. V usage is TRBV20-1 and J usage is TRBJ2-7; 11 bases agree with TRBD1. This CDR3 contains 15 residues. CDR1 DFQATT and CDR2 SNEGSKA come from the germline V gene (reference sequence). The DNA for the CDR3 is TGCAATGCTGGAGGGACAGGGGGATTTTCCTACGAGCAGTACTTC. Translation gives CNAGGTGGFSYEQYF.

A word on this clonotype: This could be a read error, since a much larger clone is one nucleotide away. The gene calls are TRBV20-1 and TRBJ1-4; 9 nucleotides match TRBD1. This CDR3 is built from 15 residues. Germline assignment: CDR1 DFQATT and CDR2 SNEGSKA (reference sequence). The CDR3 here is CSASPEGTGNEKLLF. The CDR3 nucleotides read TGCAGTGCTAGCCCAGAAGGGACAGGGAATGAAAAACTGCTTTTT.

The chain has TRBV12-3 or TRBV12-4 and TRBJ2-2; no definite D call. CDR3 size: 12 residues. V lost 9 bases and J 4 bases, leaving 9 bases between the germline ends. The CDR3 protein is CASSPITGELFF. The DNA for the CDR3 is TGTGCCAGTAGTCCTATCACCGGGGAGCTGTTTTTT.

Points on this clonotype: Possible read error: a much larger clone is one base away. This chain links TRBV20-1 with TRBJ2-5; 8 bases fit TRBD2. Germline V gives CDR1 DFQATT, CDR2 SNEGSKA (reference sequence). The CDR3 loop spans 12 amino acids. CDR3 sequence (DNA): TGCGGGGCTGTAGCGGGGCAAGAGACCCATTACTTC. The encoded protein is CGAVAGQETHYF.

About this clonotype itself: Given a much more abundant clone one base away, this may be a read error. The CDR3 loop reads CVSSQVGPQETQYF. DNA of the CDR3: TGTGTCAGCAGCCAAGTGGGTCCCCAGGAGACCCAGTACTTC. The V and J genes are TRBV4-2 and TRBJ2-5, with D unclear. The CDR3 extends over 14 amino acids. In germline, CDR1 is LGHNA, CDR2 YNFKEQ.

A word on this clonotype: The junction shows a germline mismatch at one end, possibly a read error. The chain uses TRBV27 and TRBJ2-3; 11 positions agree with TRBD2. Germline loops: CDR1 MNHEY, CDR2 SMNVEV (reference sequence). CDR3 length: 17 residues. In DNA, the CDR3 is TGTGCCATCAGACTCAATCTCCATAGCGGGGGGGCAGATACGCAATATTTT. It is translated as CAIRLNLHSGGADTQYF.

The chain employs TRBV5-1 and TRBJ2-5; weak D call: TRBD1 (5 bases). The V gene's germline CDR1 is SGHRS and CDR2 YFSETQ. This CDR3 has 12 residues. V gave up 7 bases and J gave up 3 bases, with 10 bases separating them. The CDR3 region is CASRKGEETQYF. The CDR3 DNA sequence: TGCGCCAGCCGGAAAGGGGAAGAGACCCAGTACTTC.

In the case of this clonotype: One end of the junction varies from germline; a read error may be responsible. The chain's CDR3 is CASSLEVVAFPRQQCF. The CDR3 nucleotides are TGTGCCAGCAGCTTAGAGGTGGTGGCGTTCCCGAGGCAGCAGTGCTTC. The V gene is TRBV11-2, the J gene TRBJ2-7; no reliable D call. Germline values: CDR1 SGHAT, CDR2 FQNNGV. This CDR3 region has 16 residues.

On this clonotype: Its ends do not fully match the called genes, so a read error is possible. The chain uses TRBV20-1 and TRBJ2-7, with 7 bases lining up with TRBD2. The CDR3 is 14 amino acids. Germline V gene lookup returns CDR1 DFQATT and CDR2 SNEGSKA (reference sequence). The DNA for the CDR3 is TGCAGTGCTAGAGATGGTCAGCGGGACCTTGAGCATTACTTC. This encodes CSARDGQRDLEHYF.

This clonotype has only one observation. The CDR3, as DNA: TGTGCCAGCAGCTTTAGTATGGAACACTACTCCTACGAGCAGTACTTC. It yields the protein CASSFSMEHYSYEQYF. The chain links TRBV11-2 to TRBJ2-7, with no clear D. Trimming cost V 3 bases and J 0 bases, with 15 bases left between them. This CDR3 has 16 residues. In germline, CDR1 is SGHAT, CDR2 FQNNGV.

This clonotype was picked up a small number of times. The junction departs from the called germline gene at one end, perhaps through a read error. The chain combines TRBV4-1 with TRBJ1-1, with D possibly being TRBD1 (5 bases). This CDR3 is built from 15 residues. Germline CDR1 reads MGHRA; CDR2 reads YSYEKL. The CDR3 DNA follows: TGCGCCAGCAGCCAAGAAAGGACAATGAACACTGAAGTTTTCTTT. It is translated as CASSQERTMNTEVFF.

About this clonotype itself: One junction end disagrees with the germline gene, perhaps due to a read error. This sequence joins TRBV6-5 and TRBJ2-2, with 11 nucleotides matching TRBD2. The length of the CDR3 is 17 residues. Per germline, CDR1 MNHEY and CDR2 SVGAGI. CDR3 sequence reads: CASSYSSGGSYAREPFF. CDR3 DNA sequence: TGTGCTAGCAGTTACTCTAGCGGGGGGTCTTATGCCCGGGAGCCGTTTTTT.

Worth noting for this clonotype: Possible read error: a much larger clone is one base away. The CDR3 DNA sequence: TGTGCCAGCAGTGATGGAAGTGGCACAGATACGCAGCATTTT. Translated, it gives CASSDGSGTDTQHF. This chain links TRBV6-1 with TRBJ2-3; D call uncertain. The DNA end lines up better with TRBJ1-5; the J call may be wrong. The CDR3 sequence is 14 residues long. Germline V gives CDR1 MNHNS, CDR2 SASEGT.

This clonotype showed up just once. The junction does not match germline at one end; this may be a read error. The chain has TRBV10-2 and TRBJ1-2; 8 bases map to TRBD1. The CDR3 runs to 13 residues. Germline values: CDR1 WSHSY, CDR2 SAAADI. CDR3: CASSVDRGSGHTF. In DNA form, the CDR3 reads TGTGCCAGCAGTGTTGACAGGGGTAGTGGCCACACCTTC.

This clonotype showed up just once. This may be a read error: a much more frequent sequence differs by one nucleotide. The CDR3 end shows no conserved phenylalanine or tryptophan, and so a read error is likely. The V call is TRBV20-1, the J call TRBJ1-2; 9 bases are shared with TRBD1. CDR1 DFQATT and CDR2 SNEGSKA come from the germline V gene (reference sequence). The CDR3 contains 14 residues. V gave up 6 bases and J gave up 8 bases; unmatched junction bases: 13. For the CDR3, the DNA is TGCAGTGCCCTAGTGGGACAGGGATCGACCGGCTACACCTTA. Translated: CSALVGQGSTGYTL.

In the case of this clonotype: At one of its ends the junction is not consistent with the germline gene, which may arise from a read error. V is TRBV5-1 and J is TRBJ2-3, with D possibly matching TRBD2 (6 bases). Germline CDR1 SGHRS, CDR2 YFSETQ. This CDR3 is built from 16 residues. In DNA, the CDR3 is TGCGCCAGCAGCGTGAAGGAGGGAGCCATTACAGATATGCAGTATTTT. Protein: CASSVKEGAITDMQYF.

About this clonotype itself: This CDR3 fails to terminate in the conserved phenylalanine or tryptophan, so it likely reflects a read error. The J gene is TRBJ2-5, the V gene TRBV11-3; TRBD1 matches 8 bases. Germline V gives CDR1 SGHNT, CDR2 YENEEA. The CDR3 loop spans 13 amino acids. V gave up 5 bases and J gave up 1 base; unmatched junction bases: 0. CDR3 sequence reads: CASSGTGQETQYL. CDR3 DNA sequence: TGTGCCAGCAGCGGGACAGGCCAAGAGACCCAGTACCTA.